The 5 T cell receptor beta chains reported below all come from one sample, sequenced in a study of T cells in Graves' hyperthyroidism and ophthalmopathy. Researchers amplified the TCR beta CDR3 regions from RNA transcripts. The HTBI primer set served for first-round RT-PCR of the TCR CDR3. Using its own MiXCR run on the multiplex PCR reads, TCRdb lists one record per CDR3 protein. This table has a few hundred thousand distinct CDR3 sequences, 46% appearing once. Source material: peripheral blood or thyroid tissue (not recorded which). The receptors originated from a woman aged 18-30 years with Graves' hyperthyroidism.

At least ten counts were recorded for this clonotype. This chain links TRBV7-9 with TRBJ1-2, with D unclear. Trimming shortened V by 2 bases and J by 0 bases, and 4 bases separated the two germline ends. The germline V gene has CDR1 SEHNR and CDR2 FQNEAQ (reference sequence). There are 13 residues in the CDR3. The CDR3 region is CASSLQTNYGYTF. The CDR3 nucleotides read TGTGCCAGCAGCTTACAAACTAACTATGGCTACACCTTC.

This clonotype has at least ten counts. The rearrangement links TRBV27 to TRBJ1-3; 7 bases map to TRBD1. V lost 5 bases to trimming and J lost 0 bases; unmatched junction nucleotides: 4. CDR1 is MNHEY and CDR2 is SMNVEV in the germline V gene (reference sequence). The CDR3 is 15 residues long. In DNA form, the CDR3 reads TGTGCCAGCAGTGCGGGACAGCACTCTGGAAACACCATATATTTT. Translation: CASSAGQHSGNTIYF.

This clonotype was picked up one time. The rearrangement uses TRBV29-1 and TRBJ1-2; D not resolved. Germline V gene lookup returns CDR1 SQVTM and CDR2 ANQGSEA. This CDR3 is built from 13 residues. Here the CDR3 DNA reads TGCAGTGCTAGAGATCGGGAGGGTCGTGGCTACACCTTC. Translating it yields CSARDREGRGYTF.

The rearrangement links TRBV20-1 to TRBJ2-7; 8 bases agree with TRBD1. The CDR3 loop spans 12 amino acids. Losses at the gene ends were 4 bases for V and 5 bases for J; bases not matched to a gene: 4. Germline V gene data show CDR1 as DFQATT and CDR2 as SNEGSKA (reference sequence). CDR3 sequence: CSATVDRDEQYF. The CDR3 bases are TGCAGTGCTACGGTGGACAGGGACGAGCAGTACTTC.

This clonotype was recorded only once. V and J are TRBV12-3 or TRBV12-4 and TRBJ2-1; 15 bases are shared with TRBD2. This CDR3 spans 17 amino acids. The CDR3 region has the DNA TGTGCTAGTGGTCCCTTCGGGACTAGCGGGAGGTACAATGAGCAGTTCTTC. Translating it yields CASGPFGTSGRYNEQFF.